This entry lists 29 T cell receptor beta chains sequenced from one sample in a study of shared clonotypes between healthy human individuals. Assay: immunoSEQ multiplex PCR; the TCRdb copy retains only in-frame clones and omits some. Among hundreds of thousands of clones listed, 70% to 80% were seen once. The sample consisted of PBMCs. Source of these receptors: a woman aged 40 to 50 in good health. Some clones in this sample may be carry-over from other donors' samples.

The V call is TRBV19, the J call TRBJ1-2, with D hard to call. CDR3 size: 10 residues. With 10 bases removed from V and 1 base from J, the gap between germline ends came to 4 bases. Germline lookup yields CDR1 LNHDA and CDR2 SQIVND (reference sequence). CDR3 in amino acids: CATNNYGYTF. As DNA, the CDR3 is TGTGCCACCAATAACTATGGCTACACCTTC.

To note about this clone: The junction differs from germline at one of its ends, possibly a read error. Other DNA variants within this sample encode the same CDR3. This sequence joins TRBV7-9 and TRBJ2-3, with 10 bases that match TRBD2. This CDR3 is built from 13 residues. Germline CDR1 is SEHNR and CDR2 is FQNEAQ (reference sequence). The CDR3 DNA follows: TGTGCCAGCAGTTTAGCGGGAGGAGATACGCAGTATTTT. Its translation is CASSLAGGDTQYF.

This clone was found once. The CDR3 loop is CASSSHPGQPTEAFF. For the CDR3, the DNA is TGTGCCAGCAGTTCGCATCCGGGACAGCCAACTGAAGCTTTCTTT. This chain joins TRBV6-1 and TRBJ1-1; TRBD1 matches at 7 bases. After removal of 5 bases from V and 5 bases from J, the junction contained 11 bases not matched to a gene. Germline CDR1 and CDR2: MNHNS and SASEGT. The CDR3 runs 15 residues.

This chain connects TRBV11-2 to TRBJ2-3, with D unclear. V lost 5 bases and J lost 2, with 14 bases in between. CDR1 and CDR2 from the germline V gene are SGHAT and FQNNGV. This CDR3 has 15 amino acids. CDR3 amino acids: CASSHGWLNTDTQYF. The DNA of the CDR3 is TGTGCCAGCAGCCATGGTTGGCTAAACACAGATACGCAGTATTTT.

This chain joins TRBV11-2 and TRBJ1-5; 7 bases are a match to TRBD1. With V trimmed by 3 bases and J by 0 bases, 2 bases remained unmatched. The CDR3 sequence is 15 residues long. CDR1 is SGHAT, CDR2 FQNNGV, per germline. CDR3 DNA: TGTGCCAGCAGCTTGGGACAGTATAGCAATCAGCCCCAGCATTTT. It encodes CASSLGQYSNQPQHF.

This clone occurred once. V gene TRBV7-9 combines with J gene TRBJ2-3; 7 nucleotides line up with TRBD1. The CDR3 is 14 amino acids. Germline CDR1 is SEHNR and CDR2 is FQNEAQ (reference sequence). The J segment lost 6 bases and the V segment lost 3 bases, leaving 6 bases of the junction unmatched. The CDR3 region has the DNA TGTGCCAGCAGCTTCGGACAGGATGTTGATACGCAGTATTTT. It encodes CASSFGQDVDTQYF. Variable domain in full (rest from reference TRBV7-9 and TRBJ2-3): DTGVSQNPRHKITKRGQNVTFRCDPISEHNRLYWYRQTLGQGPEFLTYFQNEAQLEKSRLLSDRFSAERPKGSFSTLEIQRTEQGDSAMYLCASSFGQDVDTQYFGPGTRLTVL.

The chain couples TRBV10-3 to TRBJ2-6; 7 bases match TRBD1. Germline CDR1 and CDR2: ENHRY and SYGVKD. The CDR3 covers 18 residues. The V and J ends lost 3 bases and 0 bases, in that order; junction bases with no gene match: 8. The CDR3 DNA reads TGTGCCATCAGTGAAATCCGGGACAGTTACTCTGGGGCCAACGTCCTGACTTTC. This encodes CAISEIRDSYSGANVLTF.

This clone was detected once. The chain employs TRBV6-7 and TRBJ1-2; D is possibly TRBD1 (5 bases). TRBV6-7 is classed as an ORF, of uncertain function. The CDR3 extends over 16 amino acids. V was pared by 5 bases and J by 3 bases, with 19 bases between. The DNA for the CDR3 is TGTGCCAGCAGTCTTAGACAGCGTTTAAGAGACTATGGCTACACCTTC. Translated, it gives CASSLRQRLRDYGYTF.

V usage is TRBV28 and J usage is TRBJ2-5, with TRBD1 identical over 9 bases. Trimming took 6 bases from V and 5 from J; bases not matched to a gene: 13. CDR3 length equals 16 residues. CDR1 is MDHEN, CDR2 SYDVKM, per germline. CDR3 bases: TGTGCCAGCAGGGCGACCGGGACAGGGTACAAGGAGACCCAGTACTTC. Amino acid sequence: CASRATGTGYKETQYF.

The chain combines TRBV6-1 with TRBJ2-7; 7 positions match TRBD1. CDR1 and CDR2 from the germline V gene are MNHNS and SASEGT. The CDR3 extends over 14 amino acids. V shed 5 bases, J shed 4 bases, and the junction held 8 bases outside the gene matches. The CDR3 sequence: CASSWDRRDYEQYF. As DNA, the CDR3 is TGTGCCAGCAGTTGGGACAGACGAGATTACGAGCAGTACTTC.

This chain uses TRBV10-3 with TRBJ2-5; D might be TRBD1 (5 bases). The length of the CDR3 is 13 residues. The germline V and J ends were trimmed by 3 bases and 1 base, with 6 bases remaining between them. Germline V gives CDR1 ENHRY, CDR2 SYGVKD. CDR3 DNA sequence: TGTGCCATCAGTGAAAGGGGCCAAGAGACCCAGTACTTC. Translation gives CAISERGQETQYF.

V gene TRBV4-2 combines with J gene TRBJ1-2; no definite D call. V was trimmed by 0 bases and J by 4 bases, leaving 9 bases between them. The CDR3 is made up of 14 amino acids. Per germline, CDR1 LGHNA and CDR2 YNFKEQ. The CDR3 loop is CASSQEKGSYGYTF. The CDR3 DNA sequence: TGTGCCAGCAGCCAAGAAAAGGGCTCCTATGGCTACACCTTC.

The V call is TRBV28, the J call TRBJ2-5, with TRBD2 identical over 8 bases. The CDR3 covers 15 residues. In germline, CDR1 is MDHEN, CDR2 SYDVKM. With 8 bases clipped from V and 1 base from J, the junction kept 9 bases outside the gene matches. CDR3 amino acids: CASQLAGGPQETQYF. The CDR3 DNA reads as TGTGCCAGCCAATTGGCGGGAGGCCCCCAAGAGACCCAGTACTTC.

Concerning this clone itself: The identical CDR3 is also encoded by other nucleotide sequences in the sample. The CDR3 DNA follows: TGTGCCACCAGCAGAGATTTCGGGCAGCCCCAGCATTTT. Protein sequence: CATSRDFGQPQHF. The chain uses TRBV15 and TRBJ1-5; D gene unclear. There are 13 residues in the CDR3. The germline CDR1 and CDR2 sequences are LNHNV and YYDKDF (reference sequence). Deletions cut 0 bases from V and 7 bases from J, with 7 bases between.

This chain uses TRBV29-1 with TRBJ2-5; 7 nucleotides agree with TRBD1. V trimming: 5 bases; J trimming: 2 bases; junction bases outside the gene matches: 5. Germline V gene sequence: CDR1 SQVTM, CDR2 ANQGSEA. The CDR3 runs to 13 residues. CDR3: CSVTQGTQETQYF. In DNA, the CDR3 is TGCAGCGTTACACAGGGGACGCAAGAGACCCAGTACTTC. The full variable domain, completed using reference TRBV29-1 and TRBJ2-5, is SAVISQKPSRDICQRGTSLTIQCQVDSQVTMMFWYRQQPGQSLTLIATANQGSEATYESGFVIDKFPISRPNLTFSTLTVSNMSPEDSSIYLCSVTQGTQETQYFGPGTRLLVL.

Of note for this clone: With only one base between it and a far larger clone, this is likely a read error. Other DNA sequences in the same sample also yield this CDR3. The chain uses TRBV19 and TRBJ1-1; maybe TRBD1 (5 bases). Looked up from germline, CDR1 is LNHDA and CDR2 is SQIVND (reference sequence). CDR3 length: 15 amino acids. The CDR3 coding sequence is TGTGCAAGTAGTATTTCGGGCAGGGTGAACACTGAAGCTTTCTTT. Its protein is CASSISGRVNTEAFF. Drawing the rest from reference TRBV19 and TRBJ1-1, the complete variable domain is DGGITQSPKYLFRKEGQNVTLSCEQNLNHDAMYWYRQDPGQGLRLIYYSQIVNDFQKGDIAEGYSVSREKKESFPLTVTSAQKNPTAFYLCASSISGRVNTEAFFGQGTRLTVV.

The chain employs TRBV28 and TRBJ1-6; 7 positions agree with TRBD1. From germline, CDR1 is MDHEN and CDR2 SYDVKM. The CDR3 spans 13 residues. Losses at the gene ends were 4 bases for V and 8 bases for J; bases not matched to a gene: 2. The CDR3 DNA is TGTGCCAGCAGTTCGGACAGGCATTCACCCCTCCACTTT. It translates to CASSSDRHSPLHF.

The table lists this clone with a count of one. This chain connects TRBV18 to TRBJ1-6, with 8 nucleotides matching TRBD1. Germline values: CDR1 KGHSH, CDR2 LQKENI. The V segment lost 2 bases and the J segment 8 bases; nucleotides outside the gene matches: 5. The CDR3 runs to 15 residues. The CDR3 DNA is TGTGCCAGCTCACCAAACCAGGGGGCTGATTCACCCCTCCACTTT. This codes for CASSPNQGADSPLHF.

The chain joins TRBV28 to TRBJ2-2; D perhaps matches TRBD1 (6 bases). V lost 3 bases and J lost 7, with 21 bases in between. Germline-derived CDR1 and CDR2 are MDHEN and SYDVKM. The CDR3 extends over 17 amino acids. Written as DNA, the CDR3 is TGTGCCAGCAGTTTTTGGGTGGGGAAGGGGGACAACGGGGAGCTGTTTTTT. It codes for CASSFWVGKGDNGELFF.

The chain links TRBV5-1 to TRBJ1-5, with 7 bases lining up with TRBD1. The CDR3 is 15 amino acids. Per germline, CDR1 SGHRS and CDR2 YFSETQ. J lost 0 bases, V lost 4 bases, and 4 bases had no gene match. CDR3 protein: CASSTQGDSNQPQHF. The DNA for the CDR3 is TGCGCCAGCAGCACTCAGGGGGATAGCAATCAGCCCCAGCATTTT.

There are a few counts of this clone. The V and J genes are TRBV6-5 and TRBJ1-4; 7 bases map to TRBD1. Germline lookup yields CDR1 MNHEY and CDR2 SVGAGI. V dropped 4 bases and J dropped 4; count of bases not matched to a gene: 3. CDR3 size: 14 residues. CDR3 loop: CASSWRQGNEKLFF. Written as DNA, the CDR3 is TGTGCCAGCAGTTGGAGACAGGGTAATGAAAAACTGTTTTTT.

The rearrangement links TRBV7-9 to TRBJ2-1, with TRBD2 identical over 9 bases. The germline V gene has CDR1 SEHNR and CDR2 FQNEAQ (reference sequence). There are 17 residues in the CDR3. After removal of 5 bases from V and 6 bases from J, the junction contained 14 bases not matched to a gene. The CDR3 loop reads CASSPGWASGIVNEQFF. In DNA form, the CDR3 reads TGTGCCAGCAGCCCCGGGTGGGCTAGCGGGATCGTCAATGAGCAGTTCTTC.

V and J are TRBV21-1 and TRBJ2-1; the table's D call, TRBD2, was not checked against the DNA. TRBV21-1 is marked as a pseudogene. The length of the CDR3 is 15 residues. This CDR3 reads CASSLVPEAYNEQFF. CDR3 bases: TGTGCCAGCAGCTTAGTTCCAGAGGCCTACAATGAGCAGTTCTTC.

The rearrangement uses TRBV7-8 and TRBJ1-5; D is undetermined. The CDR3 sequence is 13 residues long. Trimming left V 2 bases short and J 4 bases short, with 6 bases between. Per germline, CDR1 SGHVS and CDR2 FQNEAQ. The CDR3 nucleotides are TGTGCCAGCAGCTTACAGGAGAATCAGCCCCAGCATTTT. It yields the protein CASSLQENQPQHF.

V gene TRBV18 combines with J gene TRBJ2-2; no clear D gene. The V gene's germline CDR1 is KGHSH and CDR2 LQKENI. The V end was cut by 4 bases, the J end by 7 bases, with 16 bases between. CDR3 length: 15 amino acids. Written as DNA, the CDR3 is TGTGCCAGCTCACGTCAGCTCCCCATTGACGGGGAGCTGTTTTTT. It is translated as CASSRQLPIDGELFF.

The chain recombines TRBV19 with TRBJ2-2, with 8 bases identical to TRBD2. With 6 bases clipped from V and 3 bases from J, the junction kept 6 bases outside the gene matches. The CDR3 runs 15 residues. Germline V gives CDR1 LNHDA, CDR2 SQIVND (reference sequence). DNA for the CDR3: TGTGCCAGTAGCCACGGGGGGGCTGACACCGGGGAGCTGTTTTTT. This gives the protein CASSHGGADTGELFF. Full variable domain (missing parts from reference TRBV19 and TRBJ2-2): DGGITQSPKYLFRKEGQNVTLSCEQNLNHDAMYWYRQDPGQGLRLIYYSQIVNDFQKGDIAEGYSVSREKKESFPLTVTSAQKNPTAFYLCASSHGGADTGELFFGEGSRLTVL.

The V gene is TRBV7-3, the J gene TRBJ2-2; D not certain. V was cut by 1 base and J by 7 bases, with 4 bases left in between. Germline V CDR1 and CDR2: SGHTA, FQGTGA. The CDR3 is 12 amino acids. CDR3: CASSLNHGELFF. The CDR3 DNA reads TGTGCCAGCAGCTTAAATCACGGGGAGCTGTTTTTT.

On this clone itself: Within the sample, other DNA sequences also encode this same CDR3. The chain employs TRBV9 and TRBJ2-3, with TRBD2 matching over 12 bases. Looked up from germline, CDR1 is SGDLS and CDR2 is YYNGEE. V gave up 0 bases and J gave up 1 base; unmatched junction bases: 3. The CDR3 is 17 amino acids. The CDR3 is CASSVALAGGGTDTQYF. The CDR3 nucleotides are TGTGCCAGCAGCGTAGCCCTAGCGGGAGGGGGCACAGATACGCAGTATTTT.

This clone is deemed medium-sized. The chain links TRBV4-2 to TRBJ2-1; 9 bases agree with TRBD2. This CDR3 comprises 16 residues. Trimming at V came to 0 bases and at J to 6 bases, leaving 6 bases not matched to a gene. Germline CDR1 LGHNA, CDR2 YNFKEQ. The CDR3 region is CASSQDEGSGSNEQFF. DNA of the CDR3: TGTGCCAGCAGCCAAGATGAAGGTAGCGGGAGCAATGAGCAGTTCTTC.